A selection of T cell receptor beta chains follows, all from one sample in a study of shared clonotypes between healthy human individuals. Using immunoSEQ multiplex PCR, the repertoire was profiled, and TCRdb retains in-frame clones only, with some absent. The sample yields approximately 1.9 million clones, 90% to 95% seen once. Sequencing was done on a sample of naive CD8+ T cells from PBMCs. These receptors all come from a man aged 18 to 29 in good health. Some clones in this sample may be carry-over from other donors' samples. Each CDR3 is given with its conserved first and last residue. D genes are given only for firm matches. Only part of the rows carry a size: once, few, many, or a class if the clone is expanded.

clone size	V gene	D gene	J gene	CDR3 protein	CDR3 DNA
.	TRBV11-2	.	TRBJ2-3	CASSLVRGTDTQYF	TGTGCCAGCAGCTTAGTCCGCGGCACAGATACGCAGTATTTT
.	TRBV9	.	TRBJ1-6	CASSVGNYNSPLHF	TGTGCCAGCAGCGTAGGCAACTATAATTCACCCCTCCACTTT
few	TRBV13	.	TRBJ1-5	CASSSRAQGRNQPQHF	TGTGCCAGCAGCTCTCGGGCACAGGGACGCAATCAGCCCCAGCATTTT
.	TRBV5-1	.	TRBJ2-3	CASSSSREFTDTQYF	TGCGCCAGCAGCTCGTCCAGGGAATTCACAGATACGCAGTATTTT
.	TRBV9	TRBD1	TRBJ2-7	CASSVGVGGLDEQYF	TGTGCCAGCAGCGTAGGAGTAGGGGGCTTGGACGAGCAGTACTTC
.	TRBV12-5	.	TRBJ1-5	CASGLAASNQPQHF	TGTGCTAGTGGTTTGGCAGCGAGCAATCAGCCCCAGCATTTT
.	TRBV27	.	TRBJ2-2	CASSVTGSTGELFF	TGTGCCAGCAGTGTCACGGGTTCCACCGGGGAGCTGTTTTTT
once	TRBV19	TRBD1	TRBJ2-3	CASSARAGQAYFTDTQYF	TGTGCCAGTAGTGCCCGGGCGGGACAGGCGTATTTCACAGATACGCAGTATTTT
.	TRBV4-3	.	TRBJ2-7	CASSQGSGDHLVEQYF	TGCGCCAGCAGCCAAGGGTCGGGGGACCACCTGGTCGAGCAGTACTTC
.	TRBV29-1	.	TRBJ2-1	CSVEVWGTADNEQFF	TGCAGCGTTGAAGTCTGGGGGACGGCTGACAATGAGCAGTTCTTC
.	TRBV19	.	TRBJ2-7	CASSITVAETREQYF	TGTGCCAGTAGTATAACCGTAGCGGAGACCCGGGAGCAGTACTTC
.	TRBV30	TRBD1	TRBJ2-7	CAWSRDRDYEQYF	TGTGCCTGGAGTAGGGACAGAGACTACGAGCAGTACTTC
.	TRBV7-9	TRBD2	TRBJ2-1	CASSARTSEGDEQFF	TGTGCCAGCAGCGCCCGGACTAGCGAAGGAGATGAGCAGTTCTTC
.	TRBV7-9	TRBD2	TRBJ2-2	CASSLISGGTGELFF	TGTGCCAGCAGCTTAATAAGCGGGGGGACCGGGGAGCTGTTTTTT
.	TRBV6-5	TRBD1	TRBJ1-1	CASSSLRTGTPPEAFF	TGTGCCAGCAGTTCGCTTAGGACAGGGACACCGCCTGAAGCTTTCTTT
.	TRBV7-9	TRBD2	TRBJ2-5	CASSLDVAGVGETQYF	TGTGCCAGCAGCTTAGACGTAGCGGGAGTTGGCGAGACCCAGTACTTC
.	TRBV7-2	.	TRBJ2-7	CASSFGGFSSYEQYF	TGTGCCAGCAGCTTCGGCGGGTTTAGCTCCTACGAGCAGTACTTC
.	TRBV29-1	.	TRBJ2-1	CSARTSTTGEQFF	TGCAGCGCGCGGACGAGCACGACCGGTGAGCAGTTCTTC
.	TRBV27	.	TRBJ1-1	CASSISPGGDSTEAFF	TGTGCCAGCAGTATAAGCCCCGGGGGGGATAGTACTGAAGCTTTCTTT